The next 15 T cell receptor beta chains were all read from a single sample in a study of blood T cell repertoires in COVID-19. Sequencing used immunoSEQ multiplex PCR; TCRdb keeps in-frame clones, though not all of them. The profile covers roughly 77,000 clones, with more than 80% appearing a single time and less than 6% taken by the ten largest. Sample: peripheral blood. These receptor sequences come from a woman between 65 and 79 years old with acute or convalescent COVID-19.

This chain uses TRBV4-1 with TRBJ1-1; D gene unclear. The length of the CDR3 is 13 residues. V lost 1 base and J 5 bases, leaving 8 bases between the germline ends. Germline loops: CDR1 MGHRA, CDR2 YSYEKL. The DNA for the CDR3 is TGCGCCAGCAGCCAAGTCCCGGGAACTGAAGCTTTCTTT. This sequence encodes CASSQVPGTEAFF.

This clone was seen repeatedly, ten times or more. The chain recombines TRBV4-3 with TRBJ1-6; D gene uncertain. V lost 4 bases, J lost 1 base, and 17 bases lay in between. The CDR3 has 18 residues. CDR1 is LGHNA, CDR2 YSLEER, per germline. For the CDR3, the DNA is TGCGCCAGCAGCCCAGATCCCCCGGTTCTTTCCTATAATTCACCCCTCCACTTT. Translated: CASSPDPPVLSYNSPLHF.

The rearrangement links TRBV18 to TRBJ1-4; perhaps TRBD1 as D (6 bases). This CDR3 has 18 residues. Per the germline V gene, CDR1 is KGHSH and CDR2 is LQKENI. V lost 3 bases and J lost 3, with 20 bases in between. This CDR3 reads CASSPPIAGADSNEKLFF. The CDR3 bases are TGTGCCAGCTCACCCCCAATTGCAGGGGCGGATTCTAATGAAAAACTGTTTTTT.

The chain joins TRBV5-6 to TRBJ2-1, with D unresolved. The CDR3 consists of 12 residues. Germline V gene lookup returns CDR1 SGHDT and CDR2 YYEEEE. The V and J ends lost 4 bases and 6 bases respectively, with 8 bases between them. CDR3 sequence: CASSLSVNEQFF. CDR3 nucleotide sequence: TGTGCCAGCAGCCTATCCGTCAATGAGCAGTTCTTC.

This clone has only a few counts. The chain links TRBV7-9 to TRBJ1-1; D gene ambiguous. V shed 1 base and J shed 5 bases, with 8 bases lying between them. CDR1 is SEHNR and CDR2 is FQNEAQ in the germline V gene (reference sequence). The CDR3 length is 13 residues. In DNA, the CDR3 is TGTGCCAGCAGCTTAGGAACAGAAACTGAAGCTTTCTTT. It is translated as CASSLGTETEAFF.

CDR3 loop: CASSKGQGDTEAFF. As DNA, the CDR3 is TGTGCCAGCAGCAAAGGACAGGGTGATACTGAAGCTTTCTTT. The chain carries TRBV3-1 (or the pseudogene TRBV3-2) and TRBJ1-1, with TRBD1 identical over 8 bases. The CDR3 is 14 residues long. Germline CDR1 is LGHDT and CDR2 is YNNKEL (reference sequence). With 5 bases clipped from V and 5 bases from J, the junction kept 7 bases outside the gene matches.

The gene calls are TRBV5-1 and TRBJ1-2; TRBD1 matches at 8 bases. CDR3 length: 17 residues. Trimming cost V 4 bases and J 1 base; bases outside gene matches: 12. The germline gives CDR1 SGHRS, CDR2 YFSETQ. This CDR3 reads CASSPLRGTGDNYGYTF. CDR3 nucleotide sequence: TGCGCCAGCAGCCCATTGAGAGGGACAGGCGATAACTATGGCTACACCTTC.

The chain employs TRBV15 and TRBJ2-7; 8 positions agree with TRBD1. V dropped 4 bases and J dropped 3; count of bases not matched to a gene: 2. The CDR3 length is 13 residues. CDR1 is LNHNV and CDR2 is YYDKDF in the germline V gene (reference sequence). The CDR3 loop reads CATSTGQGYEQYF. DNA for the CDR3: TGTGCCACCAGCACCGGACAGGGCTACGAGCAGTACTTC.

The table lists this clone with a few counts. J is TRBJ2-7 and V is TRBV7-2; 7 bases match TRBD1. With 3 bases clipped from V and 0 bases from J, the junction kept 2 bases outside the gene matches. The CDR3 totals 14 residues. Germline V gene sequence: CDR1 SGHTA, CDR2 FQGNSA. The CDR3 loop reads CASSFRDSSYEQYF. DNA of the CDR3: TGTGCCAGCAGCTTCCGGGACAGCTCCTACGAGCAGTACTTC.

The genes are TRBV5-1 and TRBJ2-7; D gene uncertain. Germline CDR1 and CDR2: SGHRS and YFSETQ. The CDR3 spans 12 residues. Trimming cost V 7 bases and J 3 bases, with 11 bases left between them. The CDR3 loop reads CASGPESYEQYF. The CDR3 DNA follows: TGCGCCAGCGGGCCCGAGAGCTACGAGCAGTACTTC.

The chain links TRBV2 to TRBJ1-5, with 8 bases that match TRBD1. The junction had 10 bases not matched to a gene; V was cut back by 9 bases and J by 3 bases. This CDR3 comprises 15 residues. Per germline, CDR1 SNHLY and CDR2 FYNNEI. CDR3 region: CASITDRGLNQPQHF. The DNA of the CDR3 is TGTGCCAGTATTACCGACAGGGGACTCAATCAGCCCCAGCATTTT.

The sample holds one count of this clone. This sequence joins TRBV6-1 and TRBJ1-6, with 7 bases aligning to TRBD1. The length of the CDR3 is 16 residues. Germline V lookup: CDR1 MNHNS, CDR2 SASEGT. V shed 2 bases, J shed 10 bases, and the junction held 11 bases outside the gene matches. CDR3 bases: TGTGCCAGCAGTGAAAGTTGGGCAGGGGGACTCTCACCCCTCCACTTT. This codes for CASSESWAGGLSPLHF.

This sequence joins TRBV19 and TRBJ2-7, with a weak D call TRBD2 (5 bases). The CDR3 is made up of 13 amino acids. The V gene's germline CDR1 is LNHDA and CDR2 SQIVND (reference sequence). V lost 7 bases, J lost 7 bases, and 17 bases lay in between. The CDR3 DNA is TGTGCCAGTAAGGTAAAGGGAGCTTCAGAGCAGTACTTC. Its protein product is CASKVKGASEQYF.

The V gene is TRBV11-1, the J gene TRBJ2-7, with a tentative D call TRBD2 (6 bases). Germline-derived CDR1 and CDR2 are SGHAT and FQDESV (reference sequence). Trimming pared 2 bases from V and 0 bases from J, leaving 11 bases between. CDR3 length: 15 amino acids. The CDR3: CASSLYGGNSYEQYF. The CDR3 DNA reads TGTGCCAGCAGCTTATACGGAGGGAACTCCTACGAGCAGTACTTC.

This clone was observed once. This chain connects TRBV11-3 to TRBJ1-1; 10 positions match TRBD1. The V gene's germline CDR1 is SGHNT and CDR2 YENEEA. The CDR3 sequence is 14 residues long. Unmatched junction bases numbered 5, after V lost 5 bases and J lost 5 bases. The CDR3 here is CASSRTGGITEAFF. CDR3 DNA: TGTGCCAGCAGCCGGACAGGGGGAATAACTGAAGCTTTCTTT. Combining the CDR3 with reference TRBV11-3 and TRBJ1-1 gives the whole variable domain EAGVVQSPRYKIIEKKQPVAFWCNPISGHNTLYWYLQNLGQGPELLIRYENEEAVDDSQLPKDRFSAERLKGVDSTLKIQPAELGDSAVYLCASSRTGGITEAFFGQGTRLTVV.